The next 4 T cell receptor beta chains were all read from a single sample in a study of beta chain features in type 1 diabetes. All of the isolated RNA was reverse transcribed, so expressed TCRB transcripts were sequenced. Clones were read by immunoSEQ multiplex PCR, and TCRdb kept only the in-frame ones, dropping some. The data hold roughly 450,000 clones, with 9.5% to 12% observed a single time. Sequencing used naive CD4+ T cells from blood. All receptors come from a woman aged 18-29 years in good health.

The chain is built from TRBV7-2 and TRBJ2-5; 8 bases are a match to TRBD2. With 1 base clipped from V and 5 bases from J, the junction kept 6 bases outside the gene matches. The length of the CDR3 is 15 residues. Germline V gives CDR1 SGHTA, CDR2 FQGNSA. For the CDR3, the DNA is TGTGCCAGCAGCTTAGATGGGACTAGGGTCGAGACCCAGTACTTC. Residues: CASSLDGTRVETQYF.

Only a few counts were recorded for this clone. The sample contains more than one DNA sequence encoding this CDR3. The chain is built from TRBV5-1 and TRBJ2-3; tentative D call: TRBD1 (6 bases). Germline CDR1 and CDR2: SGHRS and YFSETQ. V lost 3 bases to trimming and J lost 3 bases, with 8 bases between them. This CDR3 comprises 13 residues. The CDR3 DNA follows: TGCGCCAGCAGCTCAAGGGGGACAGATACGCAGTATTTT. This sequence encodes CASSSRGTDTQYF.

CDR3 protein: CASSRRTGLQETQYF. The CDR3 DNA reads as TGTGCCAGCAGCCGTCGTACAGGGTTACAAGAGACCCAGTACTTC. The chain couples TRBV5-6 to TRBJ2-5, with D perhaps TRBD1 (6 bases). The germline gives CDR1 SGHDT, CDR2 YYEEEE. The CDR3 runs to 15 residues. Between the trimmed V and J ends, which lost 4 bases and 2 bases, there was a span of 15 bases.

The CDR3 spells CSAPDTDTQYF. CDR3 sequence (DNA): TGCAGTGCACCCGATACAGATACGCAGTATTTT. V and J are TRBV20-1 and TRBJ2-3; no clear D gene. The CDR3 is 11 amino acids. The V and J ends lost 6 bases and 3 bases respectively, with 7 bases between them. Germline V gene data show CDR1 as DFQATT and CDR2 as SNEGSKA (reference sequence).